Below, one TCR beta chain is given with its context. The antigen remains unidentified. This specimen comes from a study of CD8+ T cells in alopecia areata. CDR1 and CDR2 from the germline V gene are SGHRS and YFSETQ. The V end was cut by 7 bases, the J end by 4 bases, with 15 bases between. This CDR3 is built from 13 residues. Study-level findings and limits: Lesional scalp, notably in alopecia totalis/universalis, had clonality above that of normal scalp. Mice showed TCR sharing more clearly than patients did, possibly owing to HLA.

Sequencing used cDNA as its template, made by extracting RNA and reverse transcribing it. The table came from immunoSEQ multiplex PCR; TCRdb's copy has only in-frame clones and leaves some out. The sample records about 200,000 clones, roughly 50% being singletons. Separation by sorting yielded CD4+ and CD8+ T cells from PBMCs. The sequence was collected from a human donor in good health. The material sequenced was CD8+ T cells sorted from blood. V and J are TRBV5-1 and TRBJ2-7, with D uncertain. The DNA for the CDR3 is TGCGCCAGCTCCTCCACGGTGACTTACGAGCAGTACTTC. It is translated as CASSSTVTYEQYF.